Shown below are 16 T cell receptor beta chains from a single sample sequenced in a study of cytomegalovirus exposure and HLA in healthy donors (dated 2017 in TCRdb). The method behind the library was the immunoSEQ multiplex PCR assay. This is the immuneACCESS table as TCRdb keeps it, with only in-frame sequences that have V and J called. A part of the clones is gone; compared with another copy, unresolved V genes explain less than half, and the rest is unexplained. Within this sample are over 110,000 clones, with around 87% of them counted one time only. Together, the top ten hold 8.7% of the sample. Sequencing was performed on PBMCs. All receptors derive from a man aged 18 to 35 in good health and CMV-seropositive.

This clone has just a few counts. CDR3 sequence reads: CASSVGQLNSPLHF. The CDR3 DNA reads TGCGCCAGCAGCGTGGGACAGCTGAATTCACCCCTCCACTTT. The chain carries TRBV5-1 and TRBJ1-6; 7 bases are a match to TRBD1. With 4 bases clipped from V and 7 bases from J, the junction kept 5 bases outside the gene matches. The CDR3 consists of 14 residues. Germline CDR1 SGHRS, CDR2 YFSETQ. Together with reference TRBV5-1 and TRBJ1-6, the CDR3 gives the full variable domain: KAGVTQTPRYLIKTRGQQVTLSCSPISGHRSVSWYQQTPGQGLQFLFEYFSETQRNKGNFPGRFSGRQFSNSRSEMNVSTLELGDSALYLCASSVGQLNSPLHFGNGTRLTVT.

This clone was counted between two and nine times. The chain is built from TRBV6-1 and TRBJ1-2; D is unclear. Trimming removed 8 bases from V and 6 bases from J, with 13 bases in between. CDR1 and CDR2 from the germline V gene are MNHNS and SASEGT. CDR3 length: 12 amino acids. The CDR3 sequence: CASEDYGNGYTF. CDR3 in DNA: TGTGCCAGCGAGGACTACGGGAATGGCTACACCTTC.

This chain joins TRBV18 and TRBJ2-1; the match to TRBD2 covers 8 bases. The CDR3 runs 14 residues. Germline assignment: CDR1 KGHSH and CDR2 LQKENI. V lost 3 bases, J lost 4 bases, and 2 bases stayed unmatched. The CDR3 spells CASSPGRAYNEQFF. Here the CDR3 DNA reads TGTGCCAGCTCACCCGGGAGGGCGTACAATGAGCAGTTCTTC.

This chain links TRBV7-2 with TRBJ2-3; 9 positions match TRBD2. V was pared by 6 bases and J by 1 base, with 2 bases of the junction left unmatched. The CDR3 runs 14 residues. The germline CDR1 and CDR2 sequences are SGHTA and FQGNSA. CDR3: CASSRTSGTDTQYF. The CDR3 bases are TGTGCCAGCAGTCGGACTAGCGGCACAGATACGCAGTATTTT.

The rearrangement links TRBV19 to TRBJ1-2; D not certain. The germline V gene has CDR1 LNHDA and CDR2 SQIVND (reference sequence). The CDR3 covers 11 residues. Trimming removed 1 base from V and 6 bases from J, with 3 bases in between. The CDR3 DNA is TGTGCCAGTAGTATAGCCAATGGCTACACCTTC. Protein product: CASSIANGYTF. Based on the CDR3 plus reference TRBV19 and TRBJ1-2, the full variable domain is DGGITQSPKYLFRKEGQNVTLSCEQNLNHDAMYWYRQDPGQGLRLIYYSQIVNDFQKGDIAEGYSVSREKKESFPLTVTSAQKNPTAFYLCASSIANGYTFGSGTRLTVV.

The gene calls are TRBV16 and TRBJ1-2; 9 bases are shared with TRBD1. This CDR3 is 15 amino acids long. Germline CDR1 KGHSY, CDR2 FQNENV. V shed 4 bases and J 8 bases; nucleotides not matched to a gene: 11. Here the CDR3 DNA reads TGTGCCAGCAGCCCCTCGGGACAGGGTTCGAGGGGCTACACCTTC. It codes for CASSPSGQGSRGYTF.

The CDR3 is CASSIQGGNTGELFF. CDR3 DNA: TGTGCCAGTAGTATCCAGGGAGGGAACACCGGGGAGCTGTTTTTT. The chain links TRBV19 to TRBJ2-2, with D possibly matching TRBD2 (6 bases). The CDR3 consists of 15 residues. Per the germline V gene, CDR1 is LNHDA and CDR2 is SQIVND (reference sequence). Trimming removed 3 bases from V and 1 base from J, with 9 bases in between.

This chain joins TRBV19 and TRBJ1-3; 7 nucleotides line up with TRBD1. This CDR3 comprises 14 residues. From germline, CDR1 is LNHDA and CDR2 SQIVND (reference sequence). With V trimmed by 9 bases and J by 2 bases, 7 bases remained unmatched. The CDR3 DNA is TGTGCCAGGTCAACAGGGGTTACTGGAAACACCATATATTTT. It translates to CARSTGVTGNTIYF.

The CDR3 region has the DNA TGTGCCAGCAGCCCCGGGGGGCGGGAGGTTTGGAATGAGCAGTTCTTC. Its translation: CASSPGGREVWNEQFF. The chain recombines TRBV7-3 with TRBJ2-1, with TRBD2 matching over 8 bases. Trimming took 5 bases from V and 7 from J; bases not matched to a gene: 13. This CDR3 spans 16 amino acids. Germline V gene lookup returns CDR1 SGHTA and CDR2 FQGTGA.

This chain links TRBV6-5 with TRBJ2-1; either TRBD1 or TRBD2 may fit D (5 bases each). CDR3 size: 12 residues. Trimming shortened V by 10 bases and J by 2 bases, and 9 bases separated the two germline ends. Germline V gives CDR1 MNHEY, CDR2 SVGAGI. CDR3 protein: CATRETYNEQFF. The CDR3 coding sequence is TGTGCCACCAGGGAGACCTACAATGAGCAGTTCTTC.

The V gene is TRBV6-5, the J gene TRBJ2-7; 8 bases align to TRBD2. CDR3 length: 13 amino acids. After removal of 4 bases from V and 7 bases from J, the junction contained 6 bases not matched to a gene. CDR1 MNHEY and CDR2 SVGAGI come from the germline V gene. CDR3 sequence: CASSWGAGAEQYF. In DNA form, the CDR3 reads TGTGCCAGCAGTTGGGGAGCGGGGGCAGAGCAGTACTTC.

This rearrangement joins TRBV7-9 to TRBJ2-3, with 7 bases identical to TRBD1. CDR3 length: 15 amino acids. Germline V gene lookup returns CDR1 SEHNR and CDR2 FQNEAQ (reference sequence). Trimming took 5 bases from V and 3 from J; bases not matched to a gene: 8. This CDR3 reads CASSQQGMGTDTQYF. CDR3 bases: TGTGCCAGCAGCCAACAGGGGATGGGGACAGATACGCAGTATTTT.

V and J are TRBV10-3 and TRBJ1-5; 8 nucleotides agree with TRBD1. Germline V CDR1 and CDR2: ENHRY, SYGVKD. With 3 bases clipped from V and 0 bases from J, the junction kept 13 bases outside the gene matches. This CDR3 has 19 residues. CDR3 loop: CAISESNRGGKYSNQPQHF. The DNA of the CDR3 is TGTGCCATCAGTGAATCCAACAGGGGGGGGAAGTATAGCAATCAGCCCCAGCATTTT.

CDR3: CASSRPGQGTGELFF. The CDR3 nucleotides are TGTGCCAGTAGTAGACCGGGACAGGGGACCGGGGAGCTGTTTTTT. This rearrangement joins TRBV19 to TRBJ2-2, with 10 bases aligning to TRBD1. The CDR3 covers 15 residues. Unmatched junction bases numbered 4, after V lost 4 bases and J lost 5 bases. Germline assignment: CDR1 LNHDA and CDR2 SQIVND (reference sequence).

This clone was seen just once. This chain links TRBV2 with TRBJ2-5; 11 bases fit TRBD2. The CDR3 is 16 amino acids. J was trimmed by 2 bases and V by 8 bases; bases with no gene match: 10. Germline loops: CDR1 SNHLY, CDR2 FYNNEI. The CDR3 reads CASHGLAGIIQETQYF. The CDR3 DNA follows: TGTGCCAGCCATGGACTAGCGGGCATAATACAAGAGACCCAGTACTTC.

The rearrangement joins TRBV10-2 to TRBJ2-7, with TRBD1 as a possible D gene (5 bases). V was cut by 5 bases and J by 4 bases, with 9 bases left in between. Germline V lookup: CDR1 WSHSY, CDR2 SAAADI. CDR3 length: 12 residues. CDR3 sequence: CASSSDSYEQYF. The DNA for the CDR3 is TGCGCCAGCAGTTCAGACAGTTACGAGCAGTACTTC.